The present T cell receptor beta chain was sequenced within a study of blood T cell repertoires in COVID-19. Study-wide context: Sample material is recorded as cDNA or gDNA derived from T cells, B-cell-depleted T cells, or PBMCs.

This CDR3 has 15 amino acids. V lost 2 bases and J 4 bases, leaving 12 bases between the germline ends. Germline lookup yields CDR1 SEHNR and CDR2 FQNEAQ (reference sequence). Original methodology: Estimates of nucleated cell counts were drawn from the amplification of reference gene primers. Produced via immunoSEQ multiplex PCR; TCRdb's table is partial and in-frame only. V and J calls and clone size follow that table, whereas D and trimming were derived from the DNA. The sample has about 62,000 clones, 75% to 90% seen once; the top ten hold under 20%. This rearrangement joins TRBV7-9 to TRBJ2-1; D remains ambiguous. The source of this sequence is a woman aged 55-69 years with COVID-19, enrolled during active disease. The sample was peripheral blood. CDR3 loop: CASSLSEAEYNEQFF. In DNA form, the CDR3 reads TGTGCCAGCAGCTTAAGTGAGGCGGAGTACAATGAGCAGTTCTTC.